Listed below are T cell receptor beta chains from one sample, sequenced in a study of blood T cell repertoires in COVID-19. TCRdb's table, derived via immunoSEQ multiplex PCR, lists solely in-frame clones and lacks some. The table has more than 110,000 clones, roughly 84% seen once. The source material was peripheral blood. The receptors here all came from a woman aged 60-75 years with acute or convalescent COVID-19. The CDR3 runs from the conserved cysteine through the conserved F or W. Fields, in order: J gene, V gene, CDR3 protein.

TRBJ2-1 | TRBV5-1 | CASSENSNEQFF
TRBJ1-4 | TRBV3-1/TRBV3-2 | CASSQAGGLVNEKLFF
TRBJ2-2 | TRBV6-6 | CASRELRGNTGELFF
TRBJ2-1 | TRBV5-1 | CASSFGQAPGVNEQFF
TRBJ1-1 | TRBV10-3 | CAIGAGTGDTEAFF
TRBJ2-1 | TRBV7-9 | CASSPLSTRPYNEQFF
TRBJ2-3 | TRBV5-1 | CASSLFGQRSTDTQYF
TRBJ2-7 | TRBV4-3 | CASSQDPTSGGRVQYF
TRBJ2-3 | TRBV15 | CATSRGQELDTQYF
TRBJ1-4 | TRBV5-4 | CASSTRQPQGEKLFF
TRBJ1-4 | TRBV5-1 | CASSPTAADFEKLFF
TRBJ1-2 | TRBV28 | CASSWTGNYGYTF
TRBJ1-2 | TRBV28 | CASHPGQPYGYTF
TRBJ2-7 | TRBV10-3 | CALKGTSDEQYF
TRBJ1-1 | TRBV3-1/TRBV3-2 | CASSPGQLEAFF
TRBJ2-1 | TRBV7-8 | CASSAYNEQFF
TRBJ1-2 | TRBV5-4 | CASSWGGERGYTF
TRBJ1-4 | TRBV7-7 | CASSQGQREKLFF
TRBJ2-3 | TRBV5-1 | CASSMSAVLTDTQYF
TRBJ1-3 | TRBV3-1/TRBV3-2 | CASSGQGGNTIYF
TRBJ2-7 | TRBV27 | CASSLSGTGGTTTGEQYF
TRBJ1-2 | TRBV2 | CASSRGAANYGYTF
TRBJ1-4 | TRBV5-1 | CASSPWDTPNEKLFF
TRBJ2-7 | TRBV3-1/TRBV3-2 | CASSPGQVGEQYF
TRBJ2-2 | TRBV18 | CASSPVALAGNTGELFF
TRBJ2-5 | TRBV5-1 | CASETGLAPETQYF
TRBJ1-6 | TRBV28 | CASSGTGENSPLHF
TRBJ1-6 | TRBV28 | CASSLGQINSPLHF
TRBJ2-7 | TRBV30 | CAWSVGEGVENEQYF
TRBJ1-5 | TRBV28 | CASSSSQGSNQPQHF
TRBJ1-3 | TRBV11-2 | CASSLGTAFYSGNTIYF
TRBJ1-2 | TRBV25-1 | CASRSRGFPEATGYTF
TRBJ2-5 | TRBV7-2 | CASSLLGTEGETQYF
TRBJ1-1 | TRBV10-1 | CASSSGQGGTEAFF
TRBJ2-2 | TRBV5-1 | CASSLLTPGELFF
TRBJ2-3 | TRBV2 | CASRARLAGVGTDTQYF
TRBJ1-4 | TRBV30 | CAWRSGGTVNEKLFF
TRBJ1-5 | TRBV28 | CASATPYQPQHF
TRBJ2-1 | TRBV10-2 | CASSDPTYNEQFF